This T cell receptor (beta chain) comes out of a study of cytomegalovirus exposure and HLA in healthy donors. The study, taken as a whole, reports: Near-uniform donor sequencing depth was presumed by presence/absence analyses. CMV antigen specificity was confirmed in vitro for a few CMV-associated chains.

The trim removed 3 bases at V and 4 bases at J, leaving 9 bases unmatched. Germline CDR1 is SGDLS and CDR2 is YYNGEE. This CDR3 contains 16 residues. Regarding this clone: Its specificity is not known.

60 Vbeta and 13 Jbeta primers were used in PCR. The table came from immunoSEQ multiplex PCR; TCRdb's copy has only in-frame clones and leaves some out. Of approximately 120,000 clones in the sample, approximately 78% were seen once. The receptor was derived from a woman aged 25-40 years in good health and CMV-seronegative. The source material was PBMCs. The gene calls are TRBV9 and TRBJ2-7; 11 bases align to TRBD2. CDR3: CASSETGTSGLYEQYF. In nucleotides, the CDR3 is TGTGCCAGCAGCGAGACCGGGACTAGCGGCCTATACGAGCAGTACTTC.